This T cell receptor beta chain derives from a study of cytomegalovirus exposure and HLA in healthy donors. Sequenced by immunoSEQ multiplex PCR; TCRdb stores in-frame clones only, minus some. The table has some 120,000 clones, 89% seen once. The germline gives CDR1 MNHNS, CDR2 SASEGT. CDR3 size: 13 residues. Trimming shortened V by 3 bases and J by 6 bases, and 11 bases separated the two germline ends. The validation cohort, a group of 120 or so subjects, included the donors and was separate from the approximately 660-subject first cohort. The chain uses TRBV6-1 and TRBJ1-2, with a tentative D call TRBD1 (6 bases). The clonotype was recovered from a woman aged 18-35 years in good health and CMV-seronegative. Sequenced sample: PBMCs. The CDR3 is CASSEDSLHGYTF. In nucleotides, the CDR3 is TGTGCCAGCAGTGAGGACAGTCTCCATGGCTACACCTTC.